Each of the 15 T cell receptor beta chains below was sequenced from the same sample in a study of blood T cell repertoires in COVID-19 (dated by TCRdb to the early 2020s). Libraries were prepared through the immunoSEQ multiplex PCR assay. Here the immuneACCESS table is served through TCRdb, limited to in-frame sequences with V and J called. Missing clones are a known gap in these copies; in checked studies unresolved V genes cover under half, and the rest lacks a known reason. This sample is represented by about 73,000 clones; roughly 84% of them were singletons. More than 2% of the sample goes to the ten largest clones. Sequencing input: peripheral blood. Every receptor here comes from an elderly man with active or convalescent COVID-19.

The chain employs TRBV20-1 and TRBJ1-4; D not resolved. V was clipped by 1 base and J by 6 bases, with 3 bases between them. The CDR3 loop spans 11 amino acids. In germline, CDR1 is DFQATT, CDR2 SNEGSKA (reference sequence). Here the CDR3 reads CSARGDEKLFF. Here the CDR3 DNA reads TGCAGTGCTAGAGGAGATGAAAAACTGTTTTTT.

The V gene is TRBV3-1 (or the pseudogene TRBV3-2), the J gene TRBJ1-1; tentative D call: TRBD1 (6 bases). The CDR3 loop spans 13 amino acids. CDR1 is LGHDT and CDR2 is YNNKEL in the germline V gene (reference sequence). Trimming removed 0 bases at V and 11 bases at J, with 13 bases between. CDR3 amino acids: CASSQDRGIGAFF. Written as DNA, the CDR3 is TGTGCCAGCAGCCAAGACAGGGGAATTGGGGCTTTCTTT.

The J gene is TRBJ2-7, the V gene TRBV15; TRBD2 matches at 8 bases. Germline CDR1 is LNHNV and CDR2 is YYDKDF (reference sequence). CDR3 length: 16 amino acids. The V and J ends lost 1 base and 4 bases, in that order; junction bases with no gene match: 9. CDR3 in amino acids: CATSRVSDGTRYEQYF. CDR3 coding DNA: TGTGCCACCAGCAGAGTATCTGACGGGACTAGGTACGAGCAGTACTTC. The entire variable domain, with the rest obtained from reference TRBV15 and TRBJ2-7, is as follows: DAMVIQNPRYQVTQFGKPVTLSCSQTLNHNVMYWYQQKSSQAPKLLFHYYDKDFNNEADTPDNFQSRRPNTSFCFLDIRSPGLGDTAMYLCATSRVSDGTRYEQYFGPGTRLTVT.

The chain carries TRBV11-2 and TRBJ2-5; 7 bases map to TRBD2. The V gene end was trimmed by 5 bases and the J gene end by 12 bases; junction bases not matched to a gene: 9. CDR3 size: 12 residues. From germline, CDR1 is SGHAT and CDR2 FQNNGV. The CDR3, as DNA: TGTGCCAGCAGCCCTACGGGGCTAGCGGAGTACTTC. Protein sequence: CASSPTGLAEYF.

The rearrangement joins TRBV4-1 to TRBJ2-3, with 7 bases identical to TRBD2. Germline loops: CDR1 MGHRA, CDR2 YSYEKL. J gave up 2 bases and V 4 bases, and 6 bases lay outside the gene matches. There are 15 residues in the CDR3. The CDR3 is CASSLGLAATDTQYF. The CDR3 DNA is TGCGCCAGCAGCCTGGGGCTAGCGGCCACAGATACGCAGTATTTT.

The gene calls are TRBV9 and TRBJ2-3, with 10 bases lining up with TRBD2. Germline values: CDR1 SGDLS, CDR2 YYNGEE. The V gene end was trimmed by 4 bases and the J gene end by 3 bases; junction bases not matched to a gene: 2. The CDR3 totals 14 residues. The CDR3: CASSLAGDTDTQYF. The CDR3 DNA is TGTGCCAGCAGCCTAGCGGGGGATACAGATACGCAGTATTTT.

The V gene is TRBV2, the J gene TRBJ2-1, with D unclear. Germline V CDR1 and CDR2: SNHLY, FYNNEI. CDR3 length: 14 residues. V shed 4 bases and J shed 7 bases, with 14 bases lying between them. In DNA form, the CDR3 reads TGTGCCAGCAGTGGGAGCCCCAACCAGAATGAGCAGTTCTTC. Its protein product is CASSGSPNQNEQFF. The whole variable domain, filled in from reference TRBV2 and TRBJ2-1, reads EPEVTQTPSHQVTQMGQEVILRCVPISNHLYFYWYRQILGQKVEFLVSFYNNEISEKSEIFDDQFSVERPDGSNFTLKIRSTKLEDSAMYFCASSGSPNQNEQFFGPGTRLTVL.

The V call is TRBV6-4, the J call TRBJ1-1, with D possibly matching TRBD1 (5 bases). There are 14 residues in the CDR3. Germline CDR1 reads MRHNA; CDR2 reads SNTAGT. V lost 0 bases and J lost 4, with 9 bases in between. This CDR3 is CASSDSQGSTEAFF. CDR3 in DNA: TGTGCCAGCAGTGACTCGCAGGGTAGCACTGAAGCTTTCTTT.

In its sample, this clone was seen a few times. The CDR3 loop is CASSSGTSGYEQYF. The CDR3 nucleotides are TGTGCCAGCAGTTCCGGGACTAGCGGGTACGAGCAGTACTTC. The chain uses TRBV6-5 and TRBJ2-7, with 12 bases that match TRBD2. CDR1 MNHEY and CDR2 SVGAGI come from the germline V gene. V lost 4 bases to trimming and J lost 4 bases; unmatched junction nucleotides: 2. CDR3 length equals 14 residues.

The chain joins TRBV19 to TRBJ1-5; TRBD1 aligns across 10 bases. The CDR3 consists of 16 residues. From germline, CDR1 is LNHDA and CDR2 SQIVND (reference sequence). Germline trimming cut 5 bases from V and 1 base from J; bases unmatched to any gene: 5. The CDR3 DNA follows: TGTGCCAGTAGTGCCCCGACAGGGGGCAGCAATCAGCCCCAGCATTTT. This sequence encodes CASSAPTGGSNQPQHF.

The chain combines TRBV6-2 or TRBV6-3 with TRBJ2-3; D is possibly TRBD2 (5 bases). CDR3 length equals 16 residues. CDR1 MNHEY and CDR2 SVGEGT come from the germline V gene. Trimming cost V 4 bases and J 7 bases, with 21 bases left between them. The CDR3 loop is CASSSVEAVPGNTQYF. The CDR3 coding sequence is TGTGCCAGCAGTTCCGTCGAAGCGGTCCCGGGGAATACGCAGTATTTT.

The J gene is TRBJ2-5, the V gene TRBV5-1, with TRBD1 identical over 9 bases. The CDR3 contains 15 residues. V dropped 0 bases and J dropped 4; count of bases not matched to a gene: 4. Germline loops: CDR1 SGHRS, CDR2 YFSETQ. The CDR3 nucleotides are TGCGCCAGCAGCTTGGACAGGGGGCGCGGAGAGACCCAGTACTTC. This sequence encodes CASSLDRGRGETQYF.

The chain uses TRBV4-2 and TRBJ1-6; 8 positions agree with TRBD1. The CDR3 runs 16 residues. The V and J ends lost 0 bases and 8 bases, in that order; junction bases with no gene match: 6. CDR1 and CDR2 (germline): LGHNA, YNFKEQ. CDR3 in amino acids: CASSQDLGQGYSPLHF. The CDR3 region has the DNA TGTGCCAGCAGCCAAGATTTAGGACAGGGATATTCACCCCTCCACTTT.

This chain connects TRBV5-1 to TRBJ2-1; TRBD1 aligns across 7 bases. J gave up 9 bases and V 2 bases, and 8 bases lay outside the gene matches. In germline, CDR1 is SGHRS, CDR2 YFSETQ. The CDR3 sequence is 14 residues long. CDR3 amino acids: CASSLTDRVGEQFF. As DNA, the CDR3 is TGCGCCAGCAGCTTAACAGACAGGGTCGGTGAGCAGTTCTTC.

This rearrangement joins TRBV5-5 to TRBJ2-1; no clear D gene. V lost 9 bases, J lost 6 bases, and 19 bases lay in between. The CDR3 is 14 residues long. In germline, CDR1 is SGHKS, CDR2 YYEKEE (reference sequence). The chain's CDR3 is CATSSDRNFNEQFF. For the CDR3, the DNA is TGTGCCACTTCGAGCGACCGGAATTTCAATGAGCAGTTCTTC.